The sequence of this T cell receptor beta chain was determined in a study of T cell repertoires in cytomegalovirus infection. One entry per CDR3 protein, called by TCRdb with MiXCR from the reads. The repertoire has around 900,000 distinct CDR3 sequences, 30% to 40% of them found once; the top ten carry 13%. The CDR3 has 13 residues. V lost 5 bases, J lost 9 bases, and 11 bases lay in between. Germline CDR1 reads MNHEY; CDR2 reads SMNVEV (reference sequence). This clonotype has a handful of counts. Its cognate antigen is unknown. Here the sequenced sample was cultured CD8+ T cells from PBMCs, taken from culture after CMV antigen stimulation. This clonotype was sampled from a human donor in good health (CMV status not recorded). Some clones in this sample may be carry-over from other donors' samples. J is TRBJ1-6 and V is TRBV27, with no clear D. This CDR3 is CASSPWTVSPLHF. CDR3 coding DNA: TGTGCCAGCAGTCCCTGGACTGTTTCACCCCTCCACTTT.